This T cell receptor beta chain was sequenced in a study of blood T cell repertoires in COVID-19. Study summary: T cells, B-cell-depleted T cells, or PBMCs supplied cDNA or gDNA.

This CDR3 is 12 amino acids long. Trimming took 6 bases from V and 6 from J, leaving 15 bases between them. In germline, CDR1 is SQVTM, CDR2 ANQGSEA. In this sample, this clone turned up once. Participant age was roughly 18 to 100 years, and participants resided in roughly 24 US areas. Assay used: immunoSEQ multiplex PCR; TCRdb lists only in-frame clones, some missing. This table holds roughly 280,000 clones, over 75% found once. The chain is built from TRBV29-1 and TRBJ2-7; possibly TRBD2 for D (7 bases). Material for sequencing was PBMCs or T cells enriched from blood (not recorded which). This sequence was found in a woman aged 18 to 35 who had recovered from COVID-19. The CDR3 protein is CSVARGAREQYF. Here the CDR3 DNA reads TGCAGCGTGGCCCGGGGGGCGCGCGAGCAGTACTTC.